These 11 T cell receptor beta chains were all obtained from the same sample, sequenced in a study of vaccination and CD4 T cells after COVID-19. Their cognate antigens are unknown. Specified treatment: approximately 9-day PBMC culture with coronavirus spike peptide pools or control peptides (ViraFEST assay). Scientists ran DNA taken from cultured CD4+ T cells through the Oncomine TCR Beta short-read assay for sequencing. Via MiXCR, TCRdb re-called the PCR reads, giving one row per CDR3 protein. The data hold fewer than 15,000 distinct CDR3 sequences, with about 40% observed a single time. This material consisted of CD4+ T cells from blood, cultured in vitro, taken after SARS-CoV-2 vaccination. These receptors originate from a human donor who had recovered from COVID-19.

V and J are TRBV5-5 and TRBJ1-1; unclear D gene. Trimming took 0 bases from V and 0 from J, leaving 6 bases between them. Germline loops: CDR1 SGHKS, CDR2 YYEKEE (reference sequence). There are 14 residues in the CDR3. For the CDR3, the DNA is TGTGCCAGCAGCTTGGTGGGGATGAACACTGAAGCTTTCTTT. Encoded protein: CASSLVGMNTEAFF.

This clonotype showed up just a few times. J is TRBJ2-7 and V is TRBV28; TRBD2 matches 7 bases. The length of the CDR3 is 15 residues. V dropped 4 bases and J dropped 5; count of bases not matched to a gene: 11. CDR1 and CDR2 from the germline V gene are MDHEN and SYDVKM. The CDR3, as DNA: TGTGCCAGCAGTTCCCCAGCTAGCGGAGGGAACGAGCAGTACTTC. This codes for CASSSPASGGNEQYF.

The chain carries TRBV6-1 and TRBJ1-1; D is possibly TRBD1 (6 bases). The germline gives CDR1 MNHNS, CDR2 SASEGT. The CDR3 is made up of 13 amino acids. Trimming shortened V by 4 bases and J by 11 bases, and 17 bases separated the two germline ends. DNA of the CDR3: TGTGCCAGCAGTGCGACACTCGGGGGCACCGCTTTCTTT. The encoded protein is CASSATLGGTAFF.

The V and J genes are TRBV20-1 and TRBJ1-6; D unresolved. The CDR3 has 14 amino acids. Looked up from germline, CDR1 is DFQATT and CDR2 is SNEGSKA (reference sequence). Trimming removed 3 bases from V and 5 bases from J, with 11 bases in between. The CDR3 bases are TGCAGTGCTAGTTCCCCCCCGGATAATTCACCCCTCCACTTT. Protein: CSASSPPDNSPLHF.

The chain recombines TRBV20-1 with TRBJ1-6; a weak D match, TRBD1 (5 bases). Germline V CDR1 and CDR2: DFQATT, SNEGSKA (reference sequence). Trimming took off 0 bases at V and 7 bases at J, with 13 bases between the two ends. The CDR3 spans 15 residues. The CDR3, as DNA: TGCAGTGCTAGAGATCAGCAGGGAAAGAATTCACCCCTCCACTTT. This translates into CSARDQQGKNSPLHF.

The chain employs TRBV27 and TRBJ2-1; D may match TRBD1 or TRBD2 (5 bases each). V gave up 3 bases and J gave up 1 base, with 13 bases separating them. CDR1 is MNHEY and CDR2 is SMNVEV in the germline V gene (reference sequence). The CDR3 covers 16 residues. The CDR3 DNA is TGTGCCAGCAGTTTCTGGGACCCAGCGTCCTACAATGAGCAGTTCTTC. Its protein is CASSFWDPASYNEQFF.

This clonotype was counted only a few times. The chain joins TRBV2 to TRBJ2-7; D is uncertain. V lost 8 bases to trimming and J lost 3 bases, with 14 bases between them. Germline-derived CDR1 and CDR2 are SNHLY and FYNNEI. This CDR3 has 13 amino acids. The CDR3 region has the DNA TGTGCCAGCTCTAACTACATGGGCTACGAGCAGTACTTC. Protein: CASSNYMGYEQYF.

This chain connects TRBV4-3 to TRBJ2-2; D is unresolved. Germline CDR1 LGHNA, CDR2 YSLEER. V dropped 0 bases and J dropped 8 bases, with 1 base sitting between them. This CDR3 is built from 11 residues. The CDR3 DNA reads TGCGCCAGCAGCCAAGAGGGGGAGCTGTTTTTT. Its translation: CASSQEGELFF.

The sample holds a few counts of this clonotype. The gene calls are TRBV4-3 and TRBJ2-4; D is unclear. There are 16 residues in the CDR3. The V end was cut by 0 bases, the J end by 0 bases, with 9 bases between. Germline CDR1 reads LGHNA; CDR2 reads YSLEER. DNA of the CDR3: TGCGCCAGCAGCCAAGAGTCCCGCCTAGCCAAAAACATTCAGTACTTC. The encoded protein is CASSQESRLAKNIQYF.

CDR3 DNA: TGCAGTGCTAGGTCCTGGCGGCATATAGGGGAGCTGTTTTTT. Encoded protein: CSARSWRHIGELFF. V gene TRBV20-1 combines with J gene TRBJ2-2; no firm D call. Germline V gene data show CDR1 as DFQATT and CDR2 as SNEGSKA (reference sequence). V was cut by 3 bases and J by 8 bases, with 16 bases left in between. CDR3 size: 14 residues.

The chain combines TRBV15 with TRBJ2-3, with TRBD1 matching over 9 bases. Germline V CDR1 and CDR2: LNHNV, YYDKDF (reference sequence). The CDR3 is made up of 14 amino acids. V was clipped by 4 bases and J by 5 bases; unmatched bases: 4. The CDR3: CATSKGQGKDTQYF. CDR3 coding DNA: TGTGCCACCAGCAAAGGACAGGGGAAAGATACGCAGTATTTT.